The clone carrying this T cell receptor (beta chain) was counted only a few times. Its antigen is as yet unknown. This entry comes from a study of shared clonotypes between healthy human individuals. Overall study context: The study used three CD4 naive, three CD4 memory, two CD8 naive and one CD8 memory plate per donor. Whole-study results and caveats: Sampling covered nothing but blood. Tissue TCR repertoires likely differ from those found in blood. Few donors restricted represented genetic and exposure-history diversity. Despite large depth, sorted-subset datasets appeared incompletely sequenced.

Method: immunoSEQ multiplex PCR; TCRdb's copy keeps in-frame clones and lacks some. Of millions of clones listed, around nine tenths were seen once; the top ten hold over 0.12%. The germline gives CDR1 SGHNT, CDR2 YENEEA. With 1 base removed from V and 2 bases from J, the gap between germline ends came to 13 bases. The CDR3 covers 16 residues. The V call is TRBV11-3, the J call TRBJ2-3, with D perhaps assigned TRBD1 or TRBD2 (6 bases each). The source is a man aged 18 to 30 in good health. Sequenced input: naive CD4+ T cells sorted from blood. As to subset: CD45RA+ positively selected. CDR3 DNA sequence: TGTGCCAGCAGCTTAGGTACGGGGGCAAACACAGATACGCAGTATTTT. Translating gives CASSLGTGANTDTQYF.